The next 16 T cell receptor beta chains were all read from a single sample in a study of control samples from healthy donors and cancer patients. Assay used: immunoSEQ multiplex PCR; TCRdb lists only in-frame clones, some missing. The table shows under 100,000 clones, with 85% to 90% occurring only once. Sequencing was carried out using PBMCs. These receptors all come from a woman in her forties or fifties with colorectal cancer.

The chain employs TRBV7-9 and TRBJ2-1, with 8 bases lining up with TRBD1. The CDR3 length is 15 residues. After removal of 5 bases from V and 8 bases from J, the junction contained 11 bases not matched to a gene. CDR1 is SEHNR and CDR2 is FQNEAQ in the germline V gene (reference sequence). The CDR3 DNA is TGTGCCAGCAGCCTCCGGACAGGGTTTTTTGATGAGCAGTTCTTC. This codes for CASSLRTGFFDEQFF.

The J gene is TRBJ1-1, the V gene TRBV6-1, with no clear D. The V end lost 3 bases, the J end lost 1 base, and 9 bases lay between the germline ends. Germline lookup yields CDR1 MNHNS and CDR2 SASEGT. The CDR3 length is 14 residues. CDR3 sequence (DNA): TGTGCCAGCAGTGAGAGACATCCGAACACTGAAGCTTTCTTT. It translates to CASSERHPNTEAFF.

This clone was seen only a few times. CDR3 sequence: CASRFQVGQAGIAPLHF. The DNA of the CDR3 is TGTGCCAGCAGGTTCCAGGTTGGACAGGCTGGTATTGCACCCCTCCACTTT. The rearrangement links TRBV28 to TRBJ1-6; 7 bases agree with TRBD1. This CDR3 is 17 amino acids long. V was pared by 6 bases and J by 11 bases, with 19 bases of the junction left unmatched. Germline CDR1 and CDR2: MDHEN and SYDVKM.

This clone was counted a few times. The rearrangement uses TRBV19 and TRBJ2-2; tentative D call: TRBD1 (5 bases). Germline V gene sequence: CDR1 LNHDA, CDR2 SQIVND (reference sequence). This CDR3 has 14 amino acids. The V and J ends lost 7 bases and 1 base respectively, with 10 bases between them. CDR3 loop: CASNKDKNTGELFF. The CDR3 bases are TGTGCCAGTAATAAGGACAAGAACACCGGGGAGCTGTTTTTT.

This chain links TRBV2 with TRBJ1-5; TRBD1 aligns across 7 bases. In germline, CDR1 is SNHLY, CDR2 FYNNEI. The CDR3 extends over 18 amino acids. V shed 0 bases, J shed 2 bases, and the junction held 10 bases outside the gene matches. The CDR3 bases are TGTGCCAGCAGTGAAGCTGTCCCGGGGACAGACGGCAATCAGCCCCAGCATTTT. It translates to CASSEAVPGTDGNQPQHF.

The V gene is TRBV9, the J gene TRBJ2-1; a weak D match, TRBD1 (5 bases). From germline, CDR1 is SGDLS and CDR2 YYNGEE. V lost 0 bases and J 9 bases, leaving 10 bases between the germline ends. The CDR3 is 13 amino acids. CDR3 loop: CASSVVTTGEQFF. In DNA form, the CDR3 reads TGTGCCAGCAGCGTAGTAACCACAGGTGAGCAGTTCTTC.

The chain carries TRBV18 and TRBJ2-3; D remains ambiguous. The CDR3 is 14 residues long. V gave up 3 bases and J gave up 0 bases, with 7 bases separating them. Germline lookup yields CDR1 KGHSH and CDR2 LQKENI. The CDR3 sequence is CASSPVRSTDTQYF. The CDR3 DNA follows: TGTGCCAGCTCACCGGTACGCAGCACAGATACGCAGTATTTT.

This clone appeared a single time. The gene calls are TRBV5-1 and TRBJ2-1; 9 bases align to TRBD2. V shed 0 bases and J 5 bases; nucleotides not matched to a gene: 6. The CDR3 contains 16 residues. CDR1 is SGHRS, CDR2 YFSETQ, per germline. The CDR3 DNA is TGCGCCAGCAGCTTGGCTTCTCTAGCGGGGCACAATGAGCAGTTCTTC. It yields the protein CASSLASLAGHNEQFF.

V gene TRBV5-6 combines with J gene TRBJ1-4; 8 nucleotides agree with TRBD1. This CDR3 is 17 amino acids long. V trimming: 4 bases; J trimming: 0 bases; junction bases outside the gene matches: 8. Germline V gene sequence: CDR1 SGHDT, CDR2 YYEEEE. The CDR3 reads CASSPGQGVATNEKLFF. For the CDR3, the DNA is TGTGCCAGCAGCCCCGGACAGGGCGTCGCAACTAATGAAAAACTGTTTTTT.

The V gene is TRBV12-5, the J gene TRBJ2-3; 9 nucleotides agree with TRBD1. V trimming: 6 bases; J trimming: 6 bases; junction bases outside the gene matches: 13. This CDR3 comprises 16 residues. CDR1 is LGHNT and CDR2 is FRNRAP in the germline V gene. The CDR3 sequence: CASGGPGTGSLDTQYF. CDR3 nucleotides: TGTGCTAGTGGCGGCCCCGGGACAGGGTCTTTGGATACGCAGTATTTT. The whole variable domain, filled in from reference TRBV12-5 and TRBJ2-3, reads DARVTQTPRHKVTEMGQEVTMRCQPILGHNTVFWYRQTMMQGLELLAYFRNRAPLDDSGMPKDRFSAEMPDATLATLKIQPSEPRDSAVYFCASGGPGTGSLDTQYFGPGTRLTVL.

The chain links TRBV3-1 (or the pseudogene TRBV3-2) to TRBJ1-4; weak D call: TRBD1 (5 bases). The CDR3 totals 18 residues. Trimming left V 4 bases short and J 0 bases short, with 18 bases between. CDR1 LGHDT and CDR2 YNNKEL come from the germline V gene (reference sequence). DNA for the CDR3: TGTGCCAGCAGCCCCGGGACCCGGGGGACCGCAACTAATGAAAAACTGTTTTTT. Protein sequence: CASSPGTRGTATNEKLFF.

V usage is TRBV27 and J usage is TRBJ2-1, with 9 bases aligning to TRBD2. With 5 bases clipped from V and 0 bases from J, the junction kept 17 bases outside the gene matches. This CDR3 region has 20 residues. Germline CDR1 reads MNHEY; CDR2 reads SMNVEV (reference sequence). CDR3 bases: TGTGCCAGCAGTGTCTCCCGCGGGGGGGCTTCGGGGAGCTCCTACAATGAGCAGTTCTTC. Protein sequence: CASSVSRGGASGSSYNEQFF.

The rearrangement joins TRBV2 to TRBJ2-1; unclear D gene. Per the germline V gene, CDR1 is SNHLY and CDR2 is FYNNEI. CDR3 length: 13 residues. Trimming cost V 7 bases and J 2 bases, with 9 bases left between them. The CDR3 loop is CASKSRTYNEQFF. DNA of the CDR3: TGTGCCAGCAAAAGCAGAACCTACAATGAGCAGTTCTTC.

The chain employs TRBV27 and TRBJ2-7; 7 bases are shared with TRBD1. The CDR3 sequence is 17 residues long. CDR1 and CDR2 from the germline V gene are MNHEY and SMNVEV (reference sequence). V dropped 3 bases and J dropped 2; count of bases not matched to a gene: 13. The CDR3 sequence is CASSFHPPDREPYEQYV. For the CDR3, the DNA is TGTGCCAGCAGTTTCCACCCGCCTGACAGGGAACCCTACGAGCAGTACGTC.

The rearrangement joins TRBV10-1 to TRBJ1-6, with D possibly matching TRBD1 (5 bases). CDR3 length: 12 residues. The V gene lost 8 bases and the J gene lost 6 bases, with 8 bases spanning the gap. In germline, CDR1 is WNHNN, CDR2 SYGVQD (reference sequence). CDR3 amino acids: CASQGFNSPLHF. DNA of the CDR3: TGCGCCAGCCAGGGTTTTAATTCACCCCTCCACTTT.

The CDR3 region has the DNA TGCGCCAGCAGCTTCTATGACAGGGGCGGAGAGACCCAGTACTTC. Its protein product is CASSFYDRGGETQYF. The gene calls are TRBV5-1 and TRBJ2-5, with TRBD1 identical over 8 bases. The CDR3 is 15 amino acids. The germline CDR1 and CDR2 sequences are SGHRS and YFSETQ. The trim removed 2 bases at V and 4 bases at J, leaving 7 bases unmatched. Full variable domain (rest looked up from reference TRBV5-1 and TRBJ2-5): KAGVTQTPRYLIKTRGQQVTLSCSPISGHRSVSWYQQTPGQGLQFLFEYFSETQRNKGNFPGRFSGRQFSNSRSEMNVSTLELGDSALYLCASSFYDRGGETQYFGPGTRLLVL.